These 6 T cell receptor beta chains originate from one sample sequenced in a study of blood T cell repertoires in COVID-19 (dated by TCRdb to the early 2020s). The method behind the library was the immunoSEQ multiplex PCR assay. TCRdb holds this immuneACCESS table with in-frame rearrangements only. Some clones are missing; in checked studies, unresolved V genes explain under half, and the rest has no known cause. Across this sample there are more than 13,000 clones, with around 84% seen only once. Of the sample, 30% to 35% falls within the top ten clones. The sample was peripheral blood. These receptors were obtained from a man aged 50-59 years with active COVID-19.

This rearrangement joins TRBV5-1 to TRBJ2-1; 9 bases map to TRBD2. J lost 0 bases, V lost 5 bases, and 3 bases had no gene match. CDR1 is SGHRS, CDR2 YFSETQ, per germline. This CDR3 is built from 15 residues. The CDR3 DNA reads TGCGCCAGCAGAATTAGCGGGAGCTCCTACAATGAGCAGTTCTTC. Protein sequence: CASRISGSSYNEQFF.

V usage is TRBV27 and J usage is TRBJ2-1; maybe TRBD2 (5 bases). The germline CDR1 and CDR2 sequences are MNHEY and SMNVEV (reference sequence). The CDR3 sequence is 15 residues long. The V end lost 2 bases, the J end lost 2 bases, and 10 bases lay between the germline ends. The CDR3 DNA follows: TGTGCCAGCAGTTTAGATGGGAGTCCCTACAATGAGCAGTTCTTC. Protein sequence: CASSLDGSPYNEQFF.

The chain uses TRBV9 and TRBJ2-1; 11 bases match TRBD2. This CDR3 comprises 15 residues. Germline V gives CDR1 SGDLS, CDR2 YYNGEE. The trim removed 4 bases at V and 5 bases at J, leaving 5 bases unmatched. CDR3 amino acids: CASSPGLAGNNEQFF. The DNA for the CDR3 is TGTGCCAGCAGCCCCGGACTAGCGGGTAACAATGAGCAGTTCTTC.

The V gene is TRBV5-6, the J gene TRBJ2-3; 7 nucleotides match TRBD2. Germline loops: CDR1 SGHDT, CDR2 YYEEEE. The CDR3 is made up of 15 amino acids. J was trimmed by 2 bases and V by 4 bases; bases with no gene match: 7. The CDR3 here is CASSPLADYTDTQYF. In DNA, the CDR3 is TGTGCCAGCAGCCCTCTAGCGGACTACACAGATACGCAGTATTTT.

The rearrangement joins TRBV7-6 to TRBJ2-1; 8 nucleotides line up with TRBD2. Germline CDR1 reads SGHVS; CDR2 reads FNYEAQ. J lost 9 bases, V lost 2 bases, and 12 bases had no gene match. The CDR3 has 16 amino acids. The CDR3 sequence is CASSLPRGGSEFEQFF. The DNA of the CDR3 is TGTGCCAGCAGCTTACCTCGGGGGGGAAGTGAGTTTGAGCAGTTCTTC.

This clone turned up a few times. The genes are TRBV19 and TRBJ2-7; 10 bases agree with TRBD2. CDR1 is LNHDA, CDR2 SQIVND, per germline (reference sequence). Losses at the gene ends were 2 bases for V and 7 bases for J; bases not matched to a gene: 11. The CDR3 runs to 16 residues. Here the CDR3 DNA reads TGTGCCAGTAGTATAACACCAGCGGGAGGGCCTGGGGAGCAGTACTTC. This encodes CASSITPAGGPGEQYF.